This TCR beta chain was recorded in a study of shared clonotypes between healthy human individuals. Whole-study results and caveats: Across subsets, estimated richness was generally greater for naive than for memory populations.

The CDR3 is made up of 14 amino acids. Per germline, CDR1 SNHLY and CDR2 FYNNEI. The V end lost 6 bases, the J end lost 6 bases, and 14 bases lay between the germline ends. Assay: immunoSEQ multiplex PCR; the TCRdb copy retains only in-frame clones and omits some. Altogether 2 million to 2.5 million clones are present, over 85% being singletons, with the ten largest covering under 0.45%. Turning to this clone: The antigen is undetermined.

The sequenced sample was naive CD4+ T cells from PBMCs. Subset denoted: CD45RA+ positively selected. The chain combines TRBV2 with TRBJ2-2; D possibly corresponds to TRBD2 (7 bases). The receptor comes from a man aged 18 to 29 in good health. Some clones in this sample may be carry-over from other donors' samples. For the CDR3, the DNA is TGTGCCAGCAGCCGGTCGGGGGGCCCCGGGGAGCTGTTTTTT. Protein sequence: CASSRSGGPGELFF.